Listed here are 10 T cell receptor beta chains from one sample, sequenced in a study of T cell clonality in common variable immunodeficiency. Profiled with immunoSEQ multiplex PCR; TCRdb holds only in-frame clones, not every one. This sample has 30,000 to 40,000 clones, each found more than once. Sequenced input: peripheral blood mononuclear cells. The receptors come from a person between 18 and 75 years old in good health.

This clone was found many times. The observed sequence ends 3 residues before the CDR3 terminus, with the missing tail filled in from the germline J gene. This rearrangement joins TRBV28 to TRBJ2-1; tentatively, D is TRBD2 (6 bases). Germline CDR1 and CDR2: MDHEN and SYDVKM. V gave up 8 bases and J gave up 4 bases, with 18 bases separating them. The CDR3 is made up of 15 amino acids. CDR3 DNA (partial): TGTGCCAGCGGAAAAGGGGAGGCCTCGTACAATGAG. Its translation is CASGKGEASYNE. The whole CDR3 region reads CASGKGEASYNEQFF.

In its sample, this clone was seen many times. The DNA ends 3 residues before the CDR3 does, and the rest of the CDR3 is filled in from the germline J gene. The chain carries TRBV20-1 and TRBJ2-7; 10 bases line up with TRBD2. This CDR3 is built from 15 residues. CDR1 is DFQATT, CDR2 SNEGSKA, per germline (reference sequence). The V and J ends lost 6 bases and 2 bases, in that order; junction bases with no gene match: 10. CDR3 bases read: TGCAGTGCACCAAGTAGCGGGAGGATAACCTACGAG. Translated: CSAPSSGRITYE. The entire CDR3 protein reads CSAPSSGRITYEQYF.

This clone has a count of ten or more. The read finishes 3 residues shy of the CDR3 end, and the germline J gene is used to complete it. J is TRBJ2-3 and V is TRBV7-9; D might be TRBD2 (5 bases). The CDR3 runs 15 residues. The germline V gene encodes CDR1 SEHNR and CDR2 FQNEAQ (reference sequence). This CDR3 reads CASSFGTGSHQPQYF. The DNA read from the CDR3 is TGTGCCAGCAGTTTTGGCACGGGGTCGCATCAGCCG. Looking up the rest from reference TRBV7-9 and TRBJ2-3 gives the full variable domain: DTGVSQNPRHKITKRGQNVTFRCDPISEHNRLYWYRQTLGQGPEFLTYFQNEAQLEKSRLLSDRFSAERPKGSFSTLEIQRTEQGDSAMYLCASSFGTGSHQPQYFGPGTRLTVL.

This clone has ten or more counts. The CDR3 extends 3 residues past the end of the read, so its final part is completed from the germline J gene. V and J are TRBV20-1 and TRBJ1-4; 9 nucleotides align to TRBD1. CDR1 DFQATT and CDR2 SNEGSKA come from the germline V gene (reference sequence). V lost 3 bases, J lost 8 bases, and 4 bases stayed unmatched. This CDR3 has 13 amino acids. CDR3 residues: CSARGQGGEKLFF. The DNA read from the CDR3 is TGCAGTGCTAGGGGACAGGGTGGCGAAAAA.

For this clone: From the germline J gene comes the end of the CDR3, since the read stops 3 residues before it. V usage is TRBV19 and J usage is TRBJ2-2, with 9 bases matching TRBD1. Looked up from germline, CDR1 is LNHDA and CDR2 is SQIVND (reference sequence). This CDR3 is built from 16 residues. CDR3 residues: CASRPGQGTTNEKLFF. CDR3 DNA, as far as it was read: TGTGCCAGTAGGCCGGGACAGGGTACAACTAATGAAAAG. Drawing the rest from reference TRBV19 and TRBJ2-2, the complete variable domain is DGGITQSPKYLFRKEGQNVTLSCEQNLNHDAMYWYRQDPGQGLRLIYYSQIVNDFQKGDIAEGYSVSREKKESFPLTVTSAQKNPTAFYLCASRPGQGTTNEKLFFGEGSRLTVL.

This clone was seen at least ten times. The read falls 3 residues short of the CDR3 end, and the missing part is taken from the germline J gene. The chain employs TRBV20-1 and TRBJ2-2, with TRBD2 as a possible D gene (6 bases). The length of the CDR3 is 15 residues. Germline CDR1 DFQATT, CDR2 SNEGSKA (reference sequence). The CDR3 region is CSARDRGTGANVLFF. The CDR3 bases that were read are TGCAGTGCTAGAGATCGCGGGACTGGGGCCAACGTG.

This clone was recorded many times. The read ends 3 residues early relative to the CDR3; the germline J gene fills the gap. The J gene is TRBJ2-3, the V gene TRBV20-1; TRBD1 is a possible D gene (6 bases). CDR3 length equals 15 residues. The V end was cut by 5 bases, the J end by 2 bases, with 17 bases between. CDR1 and CDR2 from the germline V gene are DFQATT and SNEGSKA (reference sequence). CDR3 region: CSAAGTTGTTDTQYF. Partial CDR3 DNA: TGCAGTGCTGCAGGGACAACAGGGACCACAGATACG.

This clone was recorded many times. The read terminates 3 residues ahead of where the CDR3 ends, so the germline J gene completes it. The V gene is TRBV20-1, the J gene TRBJ1-5, with D perhaps TRBD1 (6 bases). Per the germline V gene, CDR1 is DFQATT and CDR2 is SNEGSKA (reference sequence). This CDR3 spans 12 amino acids. V lost 3 bases, J lost 6 bases, and 9 bases lay in between. The sequenced CDR3 bases are TGCAGTGCTAGGGGAGGGGGTCAGCCC. As protein: CSARGGGQP. In full, the CDR3 is CSARGGGQPQHF.

This clone was detected a few times. The CDR3 is cut off 3 residues early in the read; its end comes from the germline J gene. The chain joins TRBV5-1 to TRBJ2-7; 8 positions match TRBD2. Per the germline V gene, CDR1 is SGHRS and CDR2 is YFSETQ. CDR3 size: 14 residues. The trim removed 4 bases at V and 4 bases at J, leaving 7 bases unmatched. The part of the CDR3 DNA that was read is TGCGCCAGCAGCCCCCGGGGGGGGCAGTACGAG. The encoded protein is CASSPRGGQYE. The whole CDR3 is CASSPRGGQYEQYF.

This clone was detected ten times or more. The CDR3 goes on 3 residues after the read ends, and that part is filled in from the germline J gene. The chain uses TRBV29-1 and TRBJ1-1; possible D gene TRBD1, 6 bases. Trimming pared 4 bases from V and 5 bases from J, leaving 8 bases between. This CDR3 has 11 residues. Germline V gene data show CDR1 as SQVTM and CDR2 as ANQGSEA. CDR3 bases read: TGCAGCGTTGCCCAGGGGACTGAA. Its translation: CSVAQGTE. The entire CDR3 is CSVAQGTEAFF.